Following are 19 T cell receptor beta chains from one sample sequenced in a study of blood T cell repertoires in COVID-19. Only in-frame clones appear in the TCRdb table, and some are missing; sequencing was by immunoSEQ multiplex PCR. Seen here are 270,000 or so clones, 75% to 90% observed once, and the top ten hold approximately 4%. Sequenced material: PBMCs or T cells enriched from blood (not recorded which). The receptors were sampled from a woman aged 30 to 39 with acute COVID-19.

The chain carries TRBV28 and TRBJ1-3, with D maybe TRBD1 (6 bases). The CDR3 has 17 residues. With 3 bases removed from V and 2 bases from J, the gap between germline ends came to 17 bases. Germline values: CDR1 MDHEN, CDR2 SYDVKM. The CDR3: CASSLGAVQGTGNTIYF. CDR3 in DNA: TGTGCCAGCAGTTTGGGGGCAGTCCAAGGAACTGGAAACACCATATATTTT.

This clone was seen a single time. V gene TRBV11-3 combines with J gene TRBJ2-1; D might be TRBD1 (5 bases). This CDR3 region has 14 residues. The germline gives CDR1 SGHNT, CDR2 YENEEA. V dropped 3 bases and J dropped 8 bases, with 14 bases sitting between them. CDR3 region: CASSFRAGQDEQFF. CDR3 sequence (DNA): TGTGCCAGCAGCTTCCGAGCAGGGCAGGATGAGCAGTTCTTC. Supplemented by reference TRBV11-3 and TRBJ2-1, the full variable domain reads EAGVVQSPRYKIIEKKQPVAFWCNPISGHNTLYWYLQNLGQGPELLIRYENEEAVDDSQLPKDRFSAERLKGVDSTLKIQPAELGDSAVYLCASSFRAGQDEQFFGPGTRLTVL.

The chain carries TRBV9 and TRBJ2-3, with TRBD1 identical over 10 bases. CDR1 and CDR2 from the germline V gene are SGDLS and YYNGEE. The CDR3 is 17 residues long. V trimming: 3 bases; J trimming: 3 bases; junction bases outside the gene matches: 10. CDR3 bases: TGTGCCAGCAGCGCCCCCCGGGACAGGGGAACAACAGATACGCAGTATTTT. Protein product: CASSAPRDRGTTDTQYF.

This chain links TRBV9 with TRBJ1-4; the D gene is possibly TRBD1 (5 bases). This CDR3 contains 14 residues. Germline CDR1 and CDR2: SGDLS and YYNGEE. V was trimmed by 4 bases and J by 0 bases, leaving 7 bases between them. The CDR3 reads CASSPTATNEKLFF. The CDR3 DNA follows: TGTGCCAGCAGCCCGACAGCAACTAATGAAAAACTGTTTTTT.

The chain carries TRBV6-2 or TRBV6-3 and TRBJ2-3; D remains unclear. Trimming pared 5 bases from V and 1 base from J, leaving 10 bases between. The germline V gene has CDR1 MNHEY and CDR2 SVGEGT. This CDR3 has 14 residues. CDR3 region: CASSDQIGTDTQYF. The DNA of the CDR3 is TGTGCCAGCAGTGATCAGATTGGCACAGATACGCAGTATTTT.

The chain has TRBV7-6 and TRBJ2-2; 7 bases map to TRBD2. J gave up 7 bases and V 2 bases, and 13 bases lay outside the gene matches. Germline CDR1 is SGHVS and CDR2 is FNYEAQ. This CDR3 is built from 17 residues. The CDR3: CASSLFASGKTGGELFF. The CDR3 DNA follows: TGTGCCAGCAGCTTATTTGCTAGCGGAAAAACCGGCGGGGAGCTGTTTTTT.

J is TRBJ2-3 and V is TRBV14; TRBD1 aligns across 7 bases. CDR1 is SGHDN and CDR2 is FVKESK in the germline V gene. The CDR3 has 18 amino acids. V lost 4 bases, J lost 0 bases, and 13 bases stayed unmatched. CDR3: CASSPPGQILSSTDTQYF. In DNA form, the CDR3 reads TGTGCCAGCAGCCCGCCGGGACAGATTCTTTCTAGCACAGATACGCAGTATTTT.

The rearrangement uses TRBV30 and TRBJ2-3, with D tentatively TRBD2 (5 bases). The V and J ends lost 3 bases and 1 base respectively, with 14 bases between them. Germline-derived CDR1 and CDR2 are GTSNPN and SVGIG (reference sequence). This CDR3 spans 15 amino acids. The CDR3 nucleotides read TGTGCCTGGAGAGAAAGACTAACCGGCACAGATACGCAGTATTTT. This encodes CAWRERLTGTDTQYF.

The chain has TRBV6-4 and TRBJ2-1; 13 bases match TRBD2. Germline V gene sequence: CDR1 MRHNA, CDR2 SNTAGT. The V segment lost 8 bases and the J segment 0 bases; nucleotides outside the gene matches: 4. CDR3 length equals 16 residues. CDR3: CASRRTSGSSYNEQFF. CDR3 in DNA: TGTGCCAGCCGAAGGACTAGCGGGAGCTCCTACAATGAGCAGTTCTTC.

This clone was counted at least ten times. This chain connects TRBV6-4 to TRBJ2-6; no definite D call. V was cut by 5 bases and J by 0 bases, with 11 bases left in between. CDR1 and CDR2 from the germline V gene are MRHNA and SNTAGT. The CDR3 sequence is 16 residues long. CDR3 in DNA: TGTGCCAGCAGTCAAGACACCATCTCTGGGGCCAACGTCCTGACTTTC. It yields the protein CASSQDTISGANVLTF.

The chain joins TRBV7-9 to TRBJ2-3; 8 bases fit TRBD2. CDR1 and CDR2 from the germline V gene are SEHNR and FQNEAQ (reference sequence). V gave up 5 bases and J gave up 5 bases; unmatched junction bases: 18. CDR3 size: 18 residues. CDR3 amino acids: CASSTTRIPGLGGDTQYF. The CDR3 bases are TGTGCCAGCAGCACCACCAGGATACCGGGACTAGGGGGAGATACGCAGTATTTT.

This clone has more than one count but fewer than ten. The chain links TRBV28 to TRBJ2-3; 10 bases agree with TRBD2. The CDR3 sequence is 19 residues long. V lost 6 bases to trimming and J lost 4 bases; unmatched junction nucleotides: 19. Germline-derived CDR1 and CDR2 are MDHEN and SYDVKM. The CDR3 is CASRRQWGLASEGSDTQYF. In DNA form, the CDR3 reads TGTGCCAGCAGGCGACAGTGGGGACTAGCGAGCGAAGGGTCAGATACGCAGTATTTT.

This sequence joins TRBV6-1 and TRBJ1-2; TRBD1 agrees at 9 bases. This CDR3 contains 15 residues. Germline lookup yields CDR1 MNHNS and CDR2 SASEGT. With V trimmed by 1 base and J by 4 bases, 4 bases remained unmatched. The CDR3 DNA follows: TGTGCCAGCAGTGAAGTGGGGACAGGGAGCTATGGCTACACCTTC. Translated: CASSEVGTGSYGYTF.

The chain links TRBV5-1 to TRBJ2-7; a possible D gene is TRBD1 (5 bases). V was pared by 0 bases and J by 5 bases, with 12 bases between. The germline gives CDR1 SGHRS, CDR2 YFSETQ. This CDR3 contains 14 residues. The CDR3 DNA reads as TGCGCCAGCAGCTTGGCCTCCAGGGCGGACGAGCAGTACTTC. As protein: CASSLASRADEQYF.

In its sample, this clone was seen once. This chain joins TRBV9 and TRBJ2-3; D may be TRBD2 (6 bases). The germline V gene has CDR1 SGDLS and CDR2 YYNGEE. This CDR3 has 16 residues. V dropped 0 bases and J dropped 0 bases, with 11 bases sitting between them. The CDR3 region has the DNA TGTGCCAGCAGCGTAGTGGGACTTTCTAGCACAGATACGCAGTATTTT. Its translation is CASSVVGLSSTDTQYF.

The genes are TRBV3-1 (or the pseudogene TRBV3-2) and TRBJ2-7; 7 bases align to TRBD2. The CDR3 spans 15 residues. Germline CDR1 and CDR2: LGHDT and YNNKEL (reference sequence). Germline trimming cut 1 base from V and 2 bases from J; bases unmatched to any gene: 5. The CDR3 DNA follows: TGTGCCAGCAGCCAAGCCGGGCGGGAGACCTACGAGCAGTACTTC. This gives the protein CASSQAGRETYEQYF.

The V and J genes are TRBV20-1 and TRBJ1-2; D unresolved. Germline V lookup: CDR1 DFQATT, CDR2 SNEGSKA (reference sequence). CDR3 length: 9 residues. Trimming shortened V by 5 bases and J by 5 bases, and 3 bases separated the two germline ends. Here the CDR3 DNA reads TGCAGTGCTCAATATGGCTACACCTTC. This sequence encodes CSAQYGYTF.

J is TRBJ1-4 and V is TRBV4-1; 8 nucleotides align to TRBD1. The germline CDR1 and CDR2 sequences are MGHRA and YSYEKL. V shed 2 bases and J 3 bases; nucleotides not matched to a gene: 5. CDR3 length: 16 residues. The CDR3 DNA is TGCGCCAGCAGCCAACTTTCGACAGGGGCTAATGAAAAACTGTTTTTT. Amino acid sequence: CASSQLSTGANEKLFF.

The chain has TRBV15 and TRBJ1-3, with a weak D call TRBD1 (6 bases). The CDR3 runs 19 residues. V lost 3 bases, J lost 0 bases, and 21 bases lay in between. CDR1 is LNHNV, CDR2 YYDKDF, per germline (reference sequence). This CDR3 is CATSRKNRAWRSSGNTIYF. The CDR3 coding sequence is TGTGCCACCAGCAGGAAAAACAGGGCTTGGAGAAGCTCTGGAAACACCATATATTTT.